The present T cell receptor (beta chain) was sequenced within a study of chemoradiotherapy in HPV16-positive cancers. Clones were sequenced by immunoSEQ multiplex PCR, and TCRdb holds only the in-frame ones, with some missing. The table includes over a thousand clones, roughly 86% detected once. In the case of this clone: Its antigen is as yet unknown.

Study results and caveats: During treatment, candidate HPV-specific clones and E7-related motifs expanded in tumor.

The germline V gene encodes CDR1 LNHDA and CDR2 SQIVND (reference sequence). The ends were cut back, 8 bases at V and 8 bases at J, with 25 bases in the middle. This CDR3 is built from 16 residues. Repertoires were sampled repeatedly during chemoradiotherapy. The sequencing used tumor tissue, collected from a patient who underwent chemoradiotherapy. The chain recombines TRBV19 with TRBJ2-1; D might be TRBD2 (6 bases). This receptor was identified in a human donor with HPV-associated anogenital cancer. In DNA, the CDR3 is TGTGCCAGTGCTTATAGGGGCTTCGGTTGGGGGGATGAGCAGTTCTTC. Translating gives CASAYRGFGWGDEQFF.